This T cell receptor (beta chain) was recorded in a study of T cell responses to AZD1222 COVID-19 vaccine. Study-level points and caveats: Spike-specific TCR breadth rose after two AZD1222 doses, and depth rose as well. The number of AZD1222 recipients seropositive at baseline was only five to seven. Repertoires were obtained solely post-peak T cell response.

About this clone itself: Its antigen remains unidentified.

Germline V gene sequence: CDR1 MDHEN, CDR2 SYDVKM. The CDR3 is made up of 21 amino acids. Losses at the gene ends were 6 bases for V and 0 bases for J; bases not matched to a gene: 17. TCRdb's copy holds only in-frame clones and misses some; the assay was immunoSEQ multiplex PCR. This sample carries about 70,000 clones, 84% of them seen once, and the ten largest clones take roughly 10%. The V and J genes are TRBV28 and TRBJ2-1; 13 bases are shared with TRBD2. This specimen consisted of peripheral blood, obtained on day 0 of AZD1222 vaccination. The source of this sequence is an adult in good health. The CDR3 spells CASSSPRTTSGGTSSYNEQFF. The CDR3, as DNA: TGTGCCAGCAGCTCCCCGCGAACGACTAGCGGGGGGACGAGCTCCTACAATGAGCAGTTCTTC.